This TCR beta chain derives from a study of shared clonotypes between healthy human individuals. The assay was immunoSEQ multiplex PCR, and TCRdb's table has in-frame clones only and misses some. The sample includes 2,500,000 or so clones, around nine tenths of them seen just once. V was shortened by 2 bases and J by 0 bases, with 10 bases between the two germline ends. The CDR3 runs 16 residues. CDR1 and CDR2 (germline): SEHNR, FQNEAQ (reference sequence). This sequence originates from a man between 18 and 29 years old in good health. The gene calls are TRBV7-9 and TRBJ1-4; no firm D call. The sequenced material came from naive CD4+ T cells sorted from blood. Subset indicated: CD45RA+ positively selected. The CDR3 DNA reads as TGTGCCAGCAGCTTAAGGCAGCCTGCAACTAATGAAAAACTGTTTTTT. Protein product: CASSLRQPATNEKLFF. The complete variable domain, with remaining parts taken from reference TRBV7-9 and TRBJ1-4, reads DTGVSQNPRHKITKRGQNVTFRCDPISEHNRLYWYRQTLGQGPEFLTYFQNEAQLEKSRLLSDRFSAERPKGSFSTLEIQRTEQGDSAMYLCASSLRQPATNEKLFFGSGTQLSVL.